The next 23 T cell receptor beta chains were all read from a single sample in a study of technical replicates of blood from several donors. Assay: immunoSEQ multiplex PCR; the TCRdb copy retains only in-frame clones and omits some. The table has over 65,000 clones, approximately 97% seen once. The sample consisted of T cells isolated from PBMCs. Receptor source: a human donor in good health.

This chain joins TRBV9 and TRBJ2-2; TRBD2 might be the D (5 bases). V lost 4 bases and J lost 0, with 16 bases in between. The CDR3 loop spans 17 amino acids. CDR1 and CDR2 from the germline V gene are SGDLS and YYNGEE. The CDR3 DNA sequence: TGTGCCAGCAGCCCCCGTCGTAGCGACCCGAACACCGGGGAGCTGTTTTTT. Its protein is CASSPRRSDPNTGELFF.

V usage is TRBV5-1 and J usage is TRBJ1-2; TRBD1 matches 9 bases. The CDR3 totals 14 residues. The V gene end was trimmed by 0 bases and the J gene end by 6 bases; junction bases not matched to a gene: 3. The germline V gene encodes CDR1 SGHRS and CDR2 YFSETQ. The CDR3 loop is CASSLGGTGNGYTF. The CDR3 DNA follows: TGCGCCAGCAGCTTGGGGGGGACAGGGAATGGCTACACCTTC.

CDR3 residues: CASGGQGPYEQYF. The CDR3 coding sequence is TGTGCCAGCGGGGGACAGGGCCCCTACGAGCAGTACTTC. The genes are TRBV9 and TRBJ2-7; 9 bases line up with TRBD1. With 7 bases clipped from V and 2 bases from J, the junction kept 4 bases outside the gene matches. The CDR3 has 13 residues. Germline V gene sequence: CDR1 SGDLS, CDR2 YYNGEE. Variable domain in full (rest from reference TRBV9 and TRBJ2-7): DSGVTQTPKHLITATGQRVTLRCSPRSGDLSVYWYQQSLDQGLQFLIQYYNGEERAKGNILERFSAQQFPDLHSELNLSSLELGDSALYFCASGGQGPYEQYFGPGTRLTVT.

As DNA, the CDR3 is TGTGCCAGCAGCTTGACCTCAGGGGCTTTTTCTTCACCCCTCCACTTT. This gives the protein CASSLTSGAFSSPLHF. The chain recombines TRBV5-5 with TRBJ1-6; tentatively, D is TRBD1 (6 bases). The CDR3 totals 16 residues. Germline lookup yields CDR1 SGHKS and CDR2 YYEKEE (reference sequence). Trimming shortened V by 1 base and J by 9 bases, and 17 bases separated the two germline ends. Filled out from reference TRBV5-5 and TRBJ1-6, the complete variable domain reads DAGVTQSPTHLIKTRGQQVTLRCSPISGHKSVSWYQQVLGQGPQFIFQYYEKEERGRGNFPDRFSARQFPNYSSELNVNALLLGDSALYLCASSLTSGAFSSPLHFGNGTRLTVT.

V gene TRBV28 combines with J gene TRBJ2-3, with D possibly TRBD2 on 6 matching bases. From germline, CDR1 is MDHEN and CDR2 SYDVKM. The CDR3 has 13 residues. Trimming pared 7 bases from V and 2 bases from J, leaving 10 bases between. CDR3 DNA: TGTGCCAGCACCCCGGACTACACAGATACGCAGTATTTT. It encodes CASTPDYTDTQYF.

This chain joins TRBV20-1 and TRBJ2-2; tentatively, D is TRBD2 (6 bases). The CDR3 sequence is 11 residues long. The V and J ends lost 6 bases and 7 bases respectively, with 9 bases between them. Per the germline V gene, CDR1 is DFQATT and CDR2 is SNEGSKA (reference sequence). Here the CDR3 DNA reads TGCAGTGCGGGGGGATACGGGGAGCTGTTTTTT. It yields the protein CSAGGYGELFF.

The chain has TRBV5-1 and TRBJ2-7, with 10 bases fitting TRBD1. In germline, CDR1 is SGHRS, CDR2 YFSETQ. The V and J ends lost 4 bases and 2 bases, in that order; junction bases with no gene match: 3. This CDR3 is built from 14 residues. CDR3 DNA: TGCGCCAGCAGCGTGGGACAGGGGCCCTACGAGCAGTACTTC. As protein: CASSVGQGPYEQYF. Filled out from reference TRBV5-1 and TRBJ2-7, the complete variable domain reads KAGVTQTPRYLIKTRGQQVTLSCSPISGHRSVSWYQQTPGQGLQFLFEYFSETQRNKGNFPGRFSGRQFSNSRSEMNVSTLELGDSALYLCASSVGQGPYEQYFGPGTRLTVT.

The chain carries TRBV2 and TRBJ2-5; no reliable D call. Trimming shortened V by 7 bases and J by 5 bases, and 26 bases separated the two germline ends. Per germline, CDR1 SNHLY and CDR2 FYNNEI. The CDR3 is 17 residues long. The CDR3, as DNA: TGTGCCAGCATTTGGCCAGCGCTACCGATTCCCGAGGAGACCCAGTACTTC. It encodes CASIWPALPIPEETQYF.

V gene TRBV10-3 combines with J gene TRBJ2-5, with 8 positions matching TRBD2. CDR3 length: 14 amino acids. The V gene's germline CDR1 is ENHRY and CDR2 SYGVKD. V dropped 6 bases and J dropped 4; count of bases not matched to a gene: 7. CDR3 coding DNA: TGTGCCATCAGCCCTACTAGCGGACCAGAGACCCAGTACTTC. It translates to CAISPTSGPETQYF.

This rearrangement joins TRBV27 to TRBJ1-2; TRBD1 aligns across 7 bases. The CDR3 runs to 15 residues. V was clipped by 6 bases and J by 7 bases; unmatched bases: 14. CDR1 and CDR2 from the germline V gene are MNHEY and SMNVEV (reference sequence). The CDR3 region is CASRPPPGSGGGYTF. The CDR3 nucleotides read TGTGCCAGCAGACCCCCCCCAGGTTCAGGGGGTGGCTACACCTTC.

J is TRBJ1-1 and V is TRBV4-1; the D is unclear. Germline V gene lookup returns CDR1 MGHRA and CDR2 YSYEKL. The germline V and J ends were trimmed by 3 bases and 5 bases, with 10 bases remaining between them. CDR3 size: 13 residues. Written as DNA, the CDR3 is TGCGCCAGCAGCCACCTGCGCGAGACTGAAGCTTTCTTT. Translating gives CASSHLRETEAFF.

The chain carries TRBV5-1 and TRBJ2-7; the D gene is possibly TRBD1 (5 bases). This CDR3 has 14 amino acids. Trimming removed 5 bases at V and 1 base at J, with 13 bases between. Germline V gene sequence: CDR1 SGHRS, CDR2 YFSETQ. The DNA for the CDR3 is TGCGCCAGCAGTTATGTGGGGCAGTCCTACGAGCAGTACTTC. It specifies CASSYVGQSYEQYF.

Only one count was recorded for this clone. The chain employs TRBV19 and TRBJ2-7; 8 bases agree with TRBD2. The CDR3 consists of 13 residues. V was clipped by 8 bases and J by 6 bases; unmatched bases: 9. Germline-derived CDR1 and CDR2 are LNHDA and SQIVND (reference sequence). CDR3 sequence: CASSWAGGGEQYF. CDR3 sequence (DNA): TGTGCCAGTTCCTGGGCGGGGGGCGGCGAGCAGTACTTC.

This sequence joins TRBV2 and TRBJ1-1, with a possible D match to TRBD1 (5 bases). V lost 6 bases and J lost 1, with 9 bases in between. This CDR3 spans 13 amino acids. The germline CDR1 and CDR2 sequences are SNHLY and FYNNEI. The CDR3 is CASRTTANTEAFF. The CDR3 nucleotides are TGTGCCAGCAGGACGACAGCGAACACTGAAGCTTTCTTT.

The gene calls are TRBV5-5 and TRBJ1-2; D possibly corresponds to TRBD1 (6 bases). Germline V gene data show CDR1 as SGHKS and CDR2 as YYEKEE (reference sequence). The ends were cut back, 4 bases at V and 12 bases at J, with 28 bases in the middle. CDR3 size: 16 residues. In DNA, the CDR3 is TGTGCCAGCAGCCAGGCCCAGGGTGTCGCAGGGGCCATTAACACCTTC. Its protein is CASSQAQGVAGAINTF.

V is TRBV2 and J is TRBJ1-2, with 7 bases fitting TRBD1. Germline-derived CDR1 and CDR2 are SNHLY and FYNNEI. J gave up 5 bases and V 4 bases, and 10 bases lay outside the gene matches. This CDR3 spans 15 amino acids. The CDR3 nucleotides read TGTGCCAGCAGTGCACGGCCCCAGGGGGGATATGGCTACACCTTC. Its translation: CASSARPQGGYGYTF. Supplemented by reference TRBV2 and TRBJ1-2, the full variable domain reads EPEVTQTPSHQVTQMGQEVILRCVPISNHLYFYWYRQILGQKVEFLVSFYNNEISEKSEIFDDQFSVERPDGSNFTLKIRSTKLEDSAMYFCASSARPQGGYGYTFGSGTRLTVV.

This clone was seen only once. V is TRBV19 and J is TRBJ1-2; TRBD1 might be the D (5 bases). The V gene's germline CDR1 is LNHDA and CDR2 SQIVND (reference sequence). The V end lost 7 bases, the J end lost 8 bases, and 20 bases lay between the germline ends. This CDR3 contains 14 residues. CDR3: CASNNLLPQGGYTF. In nucleotides, the CDR3 is TGTGCCAGTAATAATCTCCTTCCTCAGGGCGGCTACACCTTC.

This chain joins TRBV6-6 and TRBJ2-3, with a possible D match to TRBD2 (5 bases). Germline loops: CDR1 MNHNY, CDR2 SVGAGI (reference sequence). The ends were cut back, 7 bases at V and 2 bases at J, with 16 bases in the middle. The CDR3 sequence is 15 residues long. This chain's CDR3 is CASTPEGPFTDTQYF. The CDR3 nucleotides are TGTGCCAGCACCCCAGAGGGCCCGTTCACAGATACGCAGTATTTT.

The chain links TRBV19 to TRBJ1-5; D uncertain. V was cut by 3 bases and J by 5 bases, with 8 bases left in between. The length of the CDR3 is 13 residues. Germline CDR1 LNHDA, CDR2 SQIVND (reference sequence). For the CDR3, the DNA is TGTGCCAGTAGTATGGGTCGGGATCAGCCCCAGCATTTT. This sequence encodes CASSMGRDQPQHF. The full variable domain, completed using reference TRBV19 and TRBJ1-5, is DGGITQSPKYLFRKEGQNVTLSCEQNLNHDAMYWYRQDPGQGLRLIYYSQIVNDFQKGDIAEGYSVSREKKESFPLTVTSAQKNPTAFYLCASSMGRDQPQHFGDGTRLSIL.

V and J are TRBV19 and TRBJ2-2; possibly TRBD2 for D (5 bases). The V gene's germline CDR1 is LNHDA and CDR2 SQIVND (reference sequence). Trimming removed 7 bases at V and 5 bases at J, with 17 bases between. The CDR3 extends over 15 amino acids. CDR3: CASTRRLRETGELFF. The CDR3 DNA follows: TGTGCCAGTACACGGAGGCTCCGGGAAACCGGGGAGCTGTTTTTT.

The CDR3 bases are TGCGCCAGCAGCCCCGGACTAGCCCGTCCAGATACGCAGTATTTT. This translates into CASSPGLARPDTQYF. The chain combines TRBV4-1 with TRBJ2-3; TRBD2 matches at 8 bases. This CDR3 spans 15 amino acids. The V and J ends lost 4 bases and 4 bases, in that order; junction bases with no gene match: 7. Germline lookup yields CDR1 MGHRA and CDR2 YSYEKL.

The chain links TRBV4-1 to TRBJ2-5; 7 bases map to TRBD1. Germline V lookup: CDR1 MGHRA, CDR2 YSYEKL. The ends lost 3 bases at V and 3 bases at J; junction bases unmatched: 7. The CDR3 covers 15 residues. CDR3 amino acids: CASSQIPGQKETQYF. The CDR3 DNA sequence: TGCGCCAGCAGCCAGATCCCGGGACAGAAAGAGACCCAGTACTTC.

The V call is TRBV9, the J call TRBJ2-3; TRBD2 aligns across 13 bases. CDR1 is SGDLS and CDR2 is YYNGEE in the germline V gene. CDR3 size: 16 residues. Trimming took 4 bases from V and 4 from J; bases not matched to a gene: 6. The DNA of the CDR3 is TGTGCCAGCAGCCCCCGACTAGCGGGGGGCGCAGATACGCAGTATTTT. Translation gives CASSPRLAGGADTQYF.